This T cell receptor (beta chain) was retrieved from a study of synovial regulatory T cells in juvenile arthritis (dated by TCRdb to the mid-2010s). At the level of the whole study: Of the sequenced patients, a few were therapy-naive, one was treated with methotrexate plus infliximab, about 6 were treated with methotrexate, and one lacked treatment information. Treg and Teff subsets from approximately ten JIA patients with active disease were included in the TCR repertoire comparisons. Using matched patient samples, the researchers compared TCRbeta CDR3 repertoires across three groups: blood iaTreg cells, other blood Treg cells and synovial fluid Treg cells. Effector T cell subsets from the study cohort were also sequenced for comparisons, but the Treg dataset by itself includes only blood Treg cells and synovial fluid Treg cells.

The germline V gene specifies SGHAT as CDR1 and FQNNGV as CDR2. The CDR3 sequence holds 12 residues, the cysteine and phenylalanine included. A DNA sequence was not provided. About this clone: Its antigen target is currently unknown.

TCR repertoires were obtained from approximately eleven juvenile idiopathic arthritis patients with active disease who had not reached inactive disease, of whom 3 were polyarticular and 8 were oligoarticular. The median age of the TCR-sequenced patients was over 10 years (range 2.4-22.9), and their median disease duration was around seven years (range 0.2-19.1). The samples used for TCR repertoire analysis were collected at two centres in Italy. Peripheral blood mononuclear cells were separated using a Histopaque-1077 density gradient and frozen in about 90% FCS with roughly 10% DMSO. Libraries came from the immunoSEQ multiplex PCR assay. Adaptive Biotechnologies carried out the TCRbeta CDR3 sequencing. The original pipeline was this. To assess repertoire similarity, the researchers used the Chao-modified Jaccard index along with median clonotype overlap taken from 200 random subsamples at equal sample size. Similarity analyses were performed using either productive nucleotide sequences or in silico-translated amino acid sequences. Hierarchical clustering with single linkage and t-SNE based on Chao-modified Jaccard distances were applied for the comparison of repertoires. Repertoire diversity was quantified with the Renyi index, after sample size normalisation, across a range of alpha values. This immuneACCESS table, as held by TCRdb, lists in-frame sequences with V and J called but not all clones. Of the missing ones, under half trace to an unresolved V gene in checked studies; the others have no known cause. Clonal size and the V and J genes are those of that table, whereas D and trimming came from the DNA. This sample's clone table shows roughly 10,000 clones. The ten largest clones add up to about 0.9% of the sample.

Study-wide conclusions, independent of this receptor: Lower TCR diversity was observed in blood iaTreg cells than in other blood Treg cells, consistent with antigen-driven expansion. Across patients, iaTreg TCR repertoires were largely private and overlapped partially with synovial Teff repertoires and blood CPL repertoires. More CDR3 sequences were shared by synovial Treg cells with iaTreg cells than with other blood Treg cells, and a closer relation was confirmed by Chao-Jaccard similarity.

Sequences were obtained from Treg cells from blood. This specimen's cell subset or site label, interpreted: remaining (HLA-DR-negative) circulating blood Treg cells. The TCR comes from a donor younger than 30 with juvenile idiopathic arthritis. The chain employs TRBV11-2 and TRBJ2-7. CDR3 sequence: CASSLGSYEQYF.